The next 27 T cell receptor beta chains were all read from a single sample in a study of post-analysis software for immune sequencing data. These TCRs' antigens remain unknown. Each TCR beta cDNA library carried unique molecular identifiers. TCRdb re-analysed the PCR reads in MiXCR, keeping a single row per CDR3 protein. The data show about 770,000 distinct CDR3 sequences, 35% to 55% seen once. Findings of the study overall: Patients had higher frequencies than controls of about five TRBV segments, including TRBV5-6, TRBV5-1 and TRBV20-1.

The sequenced sample was blood. These receptors were collected from a girl aged 5 to 17 with multiple sclerosis.

This sequence joins TRBV5-1 and TRBJ1-1; TRBD1 matches at 12 bases. This CDR3 has 16 residues. V was pared by 3 bases and J by 1 base, with 4 bases of the junction left unmatched. Germline CDR1 is SGHRS and CDR2 is YFSETQ. CDR3 DNA: TGCGCCAGCAGCTCGGGACAGGGGGCAGCGAACACTGAAGCTTTCTTT. Translating gives CASSSGQGAANTEAFF.

The rearrangement links TRBV29-1 to TRBJ1-2; 8 nucleotides agree with TRBD1. V trimming: 3 bases; J trimming: 4 bases; junction bases outside the gene matches: 1. CDR1 SQVTM and CDR2 ANQGSEA come from the germline V gene. This CDR3 is built from 12 residues. The DNA for the CDR3 is TGCAGCGTTGAGGGACAGGCCTATGGCTACACCTTC. Translating it yields CSVEGQAYGYTF.

The rearrangement links TRBV20-1 to TRBJ2-1, with no clear D. V lost 0 bases and J lost 3, with 15 bases in between. The germline V gene has CDR1 DFQATT and CDR2 SNEGSKA (reference sequence). The CDR3 is 16 amino acids. The CDR3 bases are TGCAGTGCTAGAGATAAGTCCCGGGCCCTCTACAATGAGCAGTTCTTC. This translates into CSARDKSRALYNEQFF.

The chain is built from TRBV20-1 and TRBJ2-4; 10 bases agree with TRBD1. CDR3 size: 12 residues. CDR1 and CDR2 (germline): DFQATT, SNEGSKA (reference sequence). V was clipped by 1 base and J by 14 bases; unmatched bases: 5. CDR3 DNA: TGCAGTGCTAGAGCCCGGACAGGGGGGGAGTACTTC. This codes for CSARARTGGEYF.

Details on this clonotype: Possible read error: a much larger clone is one base away. CDR3 DNA: TGTGCCAGCAGCTTAGACACCTACGGGCAGTACTTC. Translated: CASSLDTYGQYF. The rearrangement links TRBV7-2 to TRBJ2-7; D unclear. This CDR3 is 12 amino acids long. CDR1 and CDR2 from the germline V gene are SGHTA and FQGNSA.

The chain combines TRBV9 with TRBJ2-1; D is perhaps TRBD1 (5 bases). This CDR3 has 13 residues. Trimming pared 6 bases from V and 0 bases from J, leaving 7 bases between. Looked up from germline, CDR1 is SGDLS and CDR2 is YYNGEE. The CDR3 loop reads CASNQGSYNEQFF. CDR3 DNA sequence: TGTGCCAGCAACCAGGGCTCCTACAATGAGCAGTTCTTC.

This clonotype was recorded a few times. A much larger clone differs by one base, so this may be a read error. The chain joins TRBV20-1 to TRBJ2-1, with 15 bases that match TRBD2. TRBJ2-7 matches the DNA end more closely, so the J call is doubtful. Germline V gives CDR1 DFQATT, CDR2 SNEGSKA (reference sequence). This CDR3 is 19 amino acids long. The CDR3 here is CSARGRGLAGGRSYNEQYF. The CDR3 coding sequence is TGCAGTGCTAGAGGCAGGGGACTAGCGGGAGGACGCTCCTACAATGAGCAGTACTTC.

Only a few counts were recorded for this clonotype. J is TRBJ2-5 and V is TRBV20-1; 12 nucleotides agree with TRBD1. Matching the DNA end better, TRBJ2-7 makes the J call doubtful. CDR3 length equals 14 residues. Germline CDR1 and CDR2: DFQATT and SNEGSKA (reference sequence). The CDR3 DNA follows: TGCAGTGCTAGAGACCGGGACAGGGGGCGCGAGCAGTACTTC. Translated: CSARDRDRGREQYF.

The chain uses TRBV12-3 or TRBV12-4 and TRBJ1-2, with TRBD1 matching over 7 bases. V was clipped by 6 bases and J by 0 bases; unmatched bases: 4. The CDR3 has 14 amino acids. The CDR3 DNA reads TGTGCCAGCAGAGGGACAGCGGCTAACTATGGCTACACCTTC. Translating it yields CASRGTAANYGYTF.

This clonotype occurred many times. The J gene is TRBJ1-1, the V gene TRBV29-1; 7 nucleotides match TRBD1. The V segment lost 6 bases and the J segment 5 bases; nucleotides outside the gene matches: 15. The CDR3 is 15 residues long. Per the germline V gene, CDR1 is SQVTM and CDR2 is ANQGSEA. For the CDR3, the DNA is TGCAGCGTGGGCCCCCCGAAAGGGGGCTGGACTGAAGCTTTCTTT. This codes for CSVGPPKGGWTEAFF.

The chain has TRBV5-1 and TRBJ2-2; D is unresolved. The CDR3 is 14 amino acids. The germline CDR1 and CDR2 sequences are SGHRS and YFSETQ. Between the trimmed V and J ends, which lost 0 bases and 4 bases, there was a span of 7 bases. The CDR3 coding sequence is TGCGCCAGCAGCTTGGACCCTAGCACCGGGGAGCTGTTTTTT. Protein: CASSLDPSTGELFF.

The chain joins TRBV3-1 to TRBJ2-4; D is perhaps TRBD1 (6 bases). The end of the DNA aligns better with TRBJ2-5, so the J call may be wrong. This CDR3 is built from 14 residues. Germline V gene lookup returns CDR1 LGHDT and CDR2 YNNKEL (reference sequence). This CDR3 is CASSRTATQETQYF. The CDR3 DNA sequence: TGTGCCAGCAGCCGGACAGCCACCCAAGAGACCCAGTACTTC.

The chain employs TRBV6-1 and TRBJ2-7; D perhaps matches TRBD1 (6 bases). Per germline, CDR1 MNHNS and CDR2 SASEGT. The CDR3 contains 15 residues. The ends were cut back, 5 bases at V and 4 bases at J, with 18 bases in the middle. The CDR3: CASSYSGQLFYEQYF. Written as DNA, the CDR3 is TGTGCCAGCAGTTACAGCGGACAGCTCTTTTACGAGCAGTACTTC.

The chain recombines TRBV20-1 with TRBJ2-3; 7 nucleotides align to TRBD2. Germline loops: CDR1 DFQATT, CDR2 SNEGSKA (reference sequence). With V trimmed by 3 bases and J by 0 bases, 6 bases remained unmatched. The CDR3 is made up of 15 amino acids. CDR3 loop: CSARGREPSTDTQYF. Written as DNA, the CDR3 is TGCAGTGCTAGGGGGCGGGAGCCCAGCACAGATACGCAGTATTTT.

The chain combines TRBV24-1 with TRBJ2-3; no clear D. CDR3 length: 12 amino acids. Trimming left V 7 bases short and J 0 bases short, with 4 bases between. CDR1 and CDR2 (germline): KGHDR, SFDVKD. CDR3 nucleotide sequence: TGTGCCACCAGCGACAGCACAGATACGCAGTATTTT. Its translation is CATSDSTDTQYF.

The rearrangement links TRBV7-2 to TRBJ2-7, with 14 bases that match TRBD2. From germline, CDR1 is SGHTA and CDR2 FQGNSA. With 3 bases clipped from V and 5 bases from J, the junction kept 15 bases outside the gene matches. CDR3 length equals 19 residues. The CDR3 is CASSFRGVGLAGGRNEQYF. The CDR3 bases are TGTGCCAGCAGCTTCCGAGGGGTAGGACTAGCGGGAGGTAGAAACGAGCAGTACTTC.

This clonotype was observed a handful of times. V and J are TRBV7-6 and TRBJ2-5; possibly TRBD2 for D (5 bases). The DNA end is more similar to TRBJ2-7, so the J call may be wrong. The CDR3 totals 14 residues. CDR1 SGHVS and CDR2 FNYEAQ come from the germline V gene. The CDR3 reads CASSLFGSRYEQYF. As DNA, the CDR3 is TGTGCCAGCAGCTTATTTGGGAGTAGGTACGAGCAGTACTTC.

V usage is TRBV19 and J usage is TRBJ2-6; D gene unclear. Per germline, CDR1 LNHDA and CDR2 SQIVND (reference sequence). The CDR3 is 17 residues long. V was cut by 3 bases and J by 0 bases, with 12 bases left in between. The CDR3 spells CASSMKRLGSGANVLTF. CDR3 nucleotides: TGTGCCAGTAGTATGAAAAGATTGGGCTCTGGGGCCAACGTCCTGACTTTC.

The chain employs TRBV7-9 and TRBJ1-1; D perhaps matches TRBD1 (6 bases). This CDR3 region has 12 residues. Trimming left V 7 bases short and J 9 bases short, with 15 bases between. Germline V lookup: CDR1 SEHNR, CDR2 FQNEAQ (reference sequence). The CDR3 region has the DNA TGTGCCAGCACCGGGAGGGGGGGTAAAGCTTTCTTT. It is translated as CASTGRGGKAFF.

This clonotype was observed a handful of times. This chain links TRBV5-1 with TRBJ2-7, with a possible D match to TRBD1 (5 bases). CDR3 size: 15 residues. The germline gives CDR1 SGHRS, CDR2 YFSETQ. Trimming left V 4 bases short and J 1 base short, with 15 bases between. For the CDR3, the DNA is TGCGCCAGCAGCCCTGGGGCAGGCTTATCCTACGAGCAGTACTTC. Translation gives CASSPGAGLSYEQYF.

The chain joins TRBV3-1 to TRBJ2-4, with TRBD2 as a possible D gene (5 bases). The germline gives CDR1 LGHDT, CDR2 YNNKEL (reference sequence). V lost 4 bases and J lost 8, with 21 bases in between. The CDR3 has 16 amino acids. The CDR3 loop reads CASSPPSGLGGDIQYF. In nucleotides, the CDR3 is TGTGCCAGCAGCCCACCATCGGGGTTAGGTGGTGACATTCAGTACTTC.

In its sample, this clonotype was seen a few times. The chain uses TRBV18 and TRBJ2-1; 8 nucleotides line up with TRBD2. This CDR3 region has 14 residues. Germline-derived CDR1 and CDR2 are KGHSH and LQKENI. J lost 3 bases, V lost 5 bases, and 3 bases had no gene match. Here the CDR3 DNA reads TGTGCCAGCTCAAAGCGGGAGCTCTACAATGAGCAGTTCTTC. Translating it yields CASSKRELYNEQFF.

CDR3 region: CASRAGGSYEQYF. CDR3 nucleotide sequence: TGTGCCAGCAGAGCGGGAGGGTCCTACGAGCAGTACTTC. The chain uses TRBV27 and TRBJ2-7; 10 bases map to TRBD2. The CDR3 contains 13 residues. Germline CDR1 reads MNHEY; CDR2 reads SMNVEV (reference sequence). The J segment lost 1 base and the V segment lost 6 bases, leaving 0 bases of the junction unmatched.

The chain couples TRBV29-1 to TRBJ2-7, with 14 bases lining up with TRBD2. With V trimmed by 3 bases and J by 3 bases, 4 bases remained unmatched. Germline V lookup: CDR1 SQVTM, CDR2 ANQGSEA. CDR3 length equals 15 residues. The CDR3 region is CSVDEGTSGSYEQYF. Here the CDR3 DNA reads TGCAGCGTTGATGAGGGGACTAGCGGGAGCTACGAGCAGTACTTC.

As to this clonotype: A much larger clone differs by one base, so this may be a read error. The rearrangement joins TRBV24-1 to TRBJ1-5; no firm D call. The V gene lost 12 bases and the J gene lost 4 bases, with 18 bases spanning the gap. The germline gives CDR1 KGHDR, CDR2 SFDVKD. The CDR3 is 14 residues long. CDR3 nucleotide sequence: TGTGCCGCCCTCGACGGAGACCTGAATCAGCCCCAGCATTTT. Protein: CAALDGDLNQPQHF.

This sequence joins TRBV12-3 or TRBV12-4 and TRBJ2-1; 10 bases match TRBD2. The CDR3 contains 15 residues. V trimming: 7 bases; J trimming: 8 bases; junction bases outside the gene matches: 11. CDR3 sequence (DNA): TGTGCCAGCATTCCTCTAGCGGGAGACCCACATGAGCAGTTCTTC. This codes for CASIPLAGDPHEQFF.

This clonotype was observed a handful of times. The chain joins TRBV5-1 to TRBJ2-7; unclear D gene. Trimming shortened V by 1 base and J by 5 bases, and 10 bases separated the two germline ends. This CDR3 contains 13 residues. Germline CDR1 SGHRS, CDR2 YFSETQ. In DNA, the CDR3 is TGCGCCAGCAGCTTGAGTCGACCGCACGAGCAGTACTTC. Protein product: CASSLSRPHEQYF.